This TCR beta chain appears in the sequencing data of a study of cytotoxic CD8 clonotypes in ibrutinib-treated CLL. CDR3 length equals 17 residues. Unmatched junction bases numbered 16, after V lost 4 bases and J lost 5 bases. Per germline, CDR1 SGHRS and CDR2 YFSETQ. This table comes from immunoSEQ multiplex PCR, and its TCRdb copy is limited to in-frame clones, with some not included. The sample records 250,000 to 350,000 clones, roughly four fifths being singletons. This material consisted of PBMCs, taken at disease progression, from a patient treated with ibrutinib. V usage is TRBV5-1 and J usage is TRBJ2-5; TRBD1 matches 8 bases. The sequence came from a human donor with chronic lymphocytic leukemia. The CDR3: CASSRPHRGELVETQYF. Written as DNA, the CDR3 is TGCGCCAGCAGCCGTCCACACAGGGGGGAGTTGGTTGAGACCCAGTACTTC. The full variable domain, in which reference TRBV5-1 and TRBJ2-5 provide the parts outside the CDR3, is KAGVTQTPRYLIKTRGQQVTLSCSPISGHRSVSWYQQTPGQGLQFLFEYFSETQRNKGNFPGRFSGRQFSNSRSEMNVSTLELGDSALYLCASSRPHRGELVETQYFGPGTRLLVL.